This T cell receptor beta chain was documented in a study of T cell responses to AZD1222 COVID-19 vaccine. The CDR3 has 14 residues. V lost 0 bases and J 3 bases, leaving 9 bases between the germline ends. In germline, CDR1 is SGDLS, CDR2 YYNGEE. Assay used: immunoSEQ multiplex PCR; TCRdb lists only in-frame clones, some missing. The data show around 200,000 clones, around nine tenths seen once. This receptor was obtained from an adult in good health. The sequences come from peripheral blood, collected on day 0 of AZD1222 vaccination. The chain combines TRBV9 with TRBJ2-5, with D hard to call. CDR3 sequence: CASSVDLGEETQYF. The DNA of the CDR3 is TGTGCCAGCAGCGTAGACCTGGGCGAAGAGACCCAGTACTTC.